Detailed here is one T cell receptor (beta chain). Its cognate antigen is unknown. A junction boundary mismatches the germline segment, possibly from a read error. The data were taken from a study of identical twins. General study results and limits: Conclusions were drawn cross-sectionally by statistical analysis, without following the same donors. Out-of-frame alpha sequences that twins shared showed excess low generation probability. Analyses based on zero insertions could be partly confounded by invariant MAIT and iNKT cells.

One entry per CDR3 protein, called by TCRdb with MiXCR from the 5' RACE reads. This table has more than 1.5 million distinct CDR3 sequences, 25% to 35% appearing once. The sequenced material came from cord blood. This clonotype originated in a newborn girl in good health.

The CDR3 sequence is CASSTTSGPDAQYF. CDR3 coding DNA: TGTGCCAGCAGTACGACTAGCGGTCCAGATGCGCAGTATTTT. J is TRBJ2-3 and V is TRBV12-3 or TRBV12-4; TRBD2 aligns across 9 bases. There are 14 residues in the CDR3.